This TCR beta chain was identified during a study of blood T cells in healthy people across ages. Findings and limits, study-wide: It was found that TCR beta diversity correlated strongly with the percentage of naive T cells. Age advanced and TCR beta diversity per million T cells fell, roughly linearly. A greater number of naive CD4+ cells and higher diversity distinguished long-lived donors from aged donors.

Then a second PCR, running about 6 to 12 cycles, was carried out with a sample-barcoded 5' primer and a J-beta primer mix. Every molecule of cDNA carried a tag from a template-switch adaptor with 12 random nucleotides. TCRdb itself ran the 5' RACE reads through MiXCR, one entry per CDR3 protein. The data contain over 1,200,000 distinct CDR3 sequences, around 59% of them singletons. A note on this clonotype: Its antigen is still unknown.

J gave up 3 bases and V 5 bases, and 7 bases lay outside the gene matches. This CDR3 spans 14 amino acids. Germline loops: CDR1 SGHTA, CDR2 FQGNSA. The sequenced sample was blood. The V call is TRBV7-2, the J call TRBJ2-7; TRBD1 matches 7 bases. This receptor was taken from a man between 18 and 35 years old in good health. The CDR3 spells CASSQGQTLYEQYF. In DNA, the CDR3 is TGTGCCAGCAGCCAGGGACAGACTCTCTACGAGCAGTACTTC.